Each of the 5 T cell receptor beta chains below was sequenced from the same sample in a study of blood T cell repertoires in COVID-19. Only in-frame clones appear in the TCRdb table, and some are missing; sequencing was by immunoSEQ multiplex PCR. The sample yields approximately 300,000 clones, about nine tenths seen once. Sequenced material: PBMCs or T cells enriched from blood (not recorded which). The origin of the receptors is a woman between 18 and 30 years old who had recovered from COVID-19.

This clone was counted only a few times. The chain has TRBV6-5 and TRBJ1-2; D not resolved. Trimming took off 6 bases at V and 7 bases at J, with 21 bases between the two ends. CDR1 is MNHEY, CDR2 SVGAGI, per germline. The CDR3 sequence is 15 residues long. DNA of the CDR3: TGTGCCAGCAGCTTGGCTGGGGAGAGTCACCGTGGCTACACCTTC. It translates to CASSLAGESHRGYTF.

Turning to this clone: The sample carries other DNA sequences with the same CDR3. The chain links TRBV19 to TRBJ1-3, with 7 positions matching TRBD1. Germline loops: CDR1 LNHDA, CDR2 SQIVND (reference sequence). V lost 6 bases, J lost 1 base, and 3 bases stayed unmatched. CDR3 size: 14 residues. The CDR3 DNA sequence: TGTGCCAGTAGCCCGACAGGGTCTGGAAACACCATATATTTT. Its protein is CASSPTGSGNTIYF.

The V call is TRBV19, the J call TRBJ1-4, with 7 nucleotides matching TRBD1. Germline lookup yields CDR1 LNHDA and CDR2 SQIVND (reference sequence). This CDR3 is built from 15 residues. J lost 6 bases, V lost 8 bases, and 12 bases had no gene match. CDR3 loop: CASQGIGTADEKLFF. As DNA, the CDR3 is TGTGCCAGTCAAGGAATCGGGACAGCAGATGAAAAACTGTTTTTT.

This chain links TRBV28 with TRBJ1-1, with D tentatively TRBD1 (5 bases). The V and J ends lost 5 bases and 7 bases respectively, with 20 bases between them. CDR1 is MDHEN, CDR2 SYDVKM, per germline. The length of the CDR3 is 15 residues. CDR3 amino acids: CASSPEAPGGIEAFF. As DNA, the CDR3 is TGTGCCAGCAGTCCCGAGGCACCTGGGGGGATTGAAGCTTTCTTT.

In its sample, this clone ranks as large. The chain uses TRBV28 and TRBJ2-1; TRBD2 might be the D (7 bases). The CDR3 contains 14 residues. Germline-derived CDR1 and CDR2 are MDHEN and SYDVKM. Trimming took 6 bases from V and 7 from J, leaving 16 bases between them. DNA for the CDR3: TGTGCCAGCAGGGGGGGGGCTCTGTTTAATGAGCAGTTCTTC. This translates into CASRGGALFNEQFF. Looking up the rest from reference TRBV28 and TRBJ2-1 gives the full variable domain: DVKVTQSSRYLVKRTGEKVFLECVQDMDHENMFWYRQDPGLGLRLIYFSYDVKMKEKGDIPEGYSVSREKKERFSLILESASTNQTSMYLCASRGGALFNEQFFGPGTRLTVL.